These 27 T cell receptor beta chains were sequenced from one sample in a study of blood T cell repertoires in COVID-19. Some clones are missing from TCRdb's copy, which holds only in-frame ones; the method was immunoSEQ multiplex PCR. The sample has just over 200,000 clones, around 80% seen once; the top ten hold 4.5% to 7%. Source material: peripheral blood. The receptors stem from a woman aged 70-85 years with acute or convalescent COVID-19.

This clone was seen just once. The J gene is TRBJ1-4, the V gene TRBV18; 7 bases fit TRBD1. This CDR3 is 15 amino acids long. CDR1 and CDR2 (germline): KGHSH, LQKENI. V shed 3 bases, J shed 8 bases, and the junction held 9 bases outside the gene matches. The CDR3 DNA reads TGTGCCAGCTCACCCATTGACAGGGACGGCGAAAAACTGTTTTTT. It specifies CASSPIDRDGEKLFF.

This clone was observed a single time. The chain couples TRBV9 to TRBJ2-1, with D perhaps matching TRBD2 (5 bases). Looked up from germline, CDR1 is SGDLS and CDR2 is YYNGEE. The CDR3 contains 14 residues. Trimming stripped 4 bases from V and 5 bases from J, with 13 bases between. This CDR3 is CASSFGRGDNEQFF. Written as DNA, the CDR3 is TGTGCCAGCAGCTTTGGCCGGGGAGACAATGAGCAGTTCTTC.

The sample holds a few counts of this clone. A read error may explain this, as a much larger clone is one base away. The chain carries TRBV28 and TRBJ2-7; D unresolved. Germline loops: CDR1 MDHEN, CDR2 SYDVKM. Trimming removed 4 bases at V and 3 bases at J, with 4 bases between. There are 11 residues in the CDR3. DNA of the CDR3: TGTGCCAGCAGTTCCAACTACGAGCAGTACTTC. It codes for CASSSNYEQYF.

The chain links TRBV6-6 to TRBJ2-7, with 8 bases aligning to TRBD1. The CDR3 covers 15 residues. The germline CDR1 and CDR2 sequences are MNHNY and SVGAGI (reference sequence). V trimming: 6 bases; J trimming: 3 bases; junction bases outside the gene matches: 10. The CDR3 loop reads CASSWAGGSGYEQYF. The CDR3 DNA is TGTGCCAGCAGCTGGGCAGGGGGCTCGGGCTACGAGCAGTACTTC.

J is TRBJ2-2 and V is TRBV20-1; 9 nucleotides align to TRBD2. The CDR3 is 16 amino acids. From germline, CDR1 is DFQATT and CDR2 SNEGSKA (reference sequence). J lost 0 bases, V lost 3 bases, and 5 bases had no gene match. The CDR3 sequence: CSASTSGRPNTGELFF. Here the CDR3 DNA reads TGCAGTGCTAGTACCAGCGGGAGGCCGAACACCGGGGAGCTGTTTTTT.

The rearrangement joins TRBV9 to TRBJ2-2, with 7 bases aligning to TRBD2. V was clipped by 1 base and J by 1 base; unmatched bases: 16. This CDR3 has 20 residues. Looked up from germline, CDR1 is SGDLS and CDR2 is YYNGEE. The CDR3 sequence: CASSVSQRQSGNRNTGELFF. The DNA of the CDR3 is TGTGCCAGCAGCGTATCCCAACGACAGAGCGGGAATCGGAACACCGGGGAGCTGTTTTTT. The whole variable domain, remainder taken from reference TRBV9 and TRBJ2-2, is DSGVTQTPKHLITATGQRVTLRCSPRSGDLSVYWYQQSLDQGLQFLIQYYNGEERAKGNILERFSAQQFPDLHSELNLSSLELGDSALYFCASSVSQRQSGNRNTGELFFGEGSRLTVL.

The chain has TRBV15 and TRBJ1-5; 8 nucleotides match TRBD1. There are 17 residues in the CDR3. Trimming removed 1 base from V and 1 base from J; junction bases left unmatched: 6. Germline values: CDR1 LNHNV, CDR2 YYDKDF (reference sequence). The CDR3 loop is CATSRGRTGRSNQPQHF. The DNA of the CDR3 is TGTGCCACCAGCAGAGGCAGGACAGGGAGGAGCAATCAGCCCCAGCATTTT.

The CDR3 DNA reads as TGTGCCAGCAGCTTCGGGCAGGGCTCCCAGACCCAGTACTTC. Protein product: CASSFGQGSQTQYF. The chain uses TRBV7-9 and TRBJ2-5, with TRBD1 as a possible D gene (5 bases). The CDR3 runs to 14 residues. Trimming cost V 3 bases and J 6 bases, with 14 bases left between them. Germline CDR1 and CDR2: SEHNR and FQNEAQ (reference sequence).

The rearrangement uses TRBV2 and TRBJ1-2, with D perhaps TRBD1 (6 bases). Germline V lookup: CDR1 SNHLY, CDR2 FYNNEI. V was cut by 2 bases and J by 7 bases, with 11 bases left in between. This CDR3 is built from 13 residues. CDR3 DNA: TGTGCCAGCAGTGAACAGACAGGTTTTGGCTACACCTTC. Translation: CASSEQTGFGYTF.

Only a few counts were recorded for this clone. The chain uses TRBV18 and TRBJ1-2; 9 bases line up with TRBD1. The V segment lost 6 bases and the J segment 5 bases; nucleotides outside the gene matches: 10. Germline V lookup: CDR1 KGHSH, CDR2 LQKENI. This CDR3 region has 15 residues. The CDR3 region has the DNA TGTGCCAGCTCGCCTACAGGGGGCGCTTCTTATGGCTACACCTTC. Protein sequence: CASSPTGGASYGYTF.

The V gene is TRBV5-4, the J gene TRBJ2-1, with 7 bases that match TRBD1. J gave up 8 bases and V 0 bases, and 8 bases lay outside the gene matches. Germline loops: CDR1 SGHNT, CDR2 YYREEE (reference sequence). This CDR3 is built from 15 residues. CDR3 DNA: TGTGCCAGCAGCTTGGTTGACAGGGAGTTCGATGAGCAGTTCTTC. Its translation is CASSLVDREFDEQFF. The whole variable domain, remainder taken from reference TRBV5-4 and TRBJ2-1, is ETGVTQSPTHLIKTRGQQVTLRCSSQSGHNTVSWYQQALGQGPQFIFQYYREEENGRGNFPPRFSGLQFPNYSSELNVNALELDDSALYLCASSLVDREFDEQFFGPGTRLTVL.

The J gene is TRBJ2-1, the V gene TRBV4-1; TRBD2 agrees at 13 bases. Losses at the gene ends were 3 bases for V and 8 bases for J; bases not matched to a gene: 7. CDR3 length: 16 amino acids. The germline V gene encodes CDR1 MGHRA and CDR2 YSYEKL. The CDR3 loop is CASSQAGLAGSYEQFF. CDR3 sequence (DNA): TGCGCCAGCAGCCAGGCGGGACTAGCGGGAAGCTATGAGCAGTTCTTC.

The chain is built from TRBV3-1 (or the pseudogene TRBV3-2) and TRBJ2-5, with D uncertain. Germline V lookup: CDR1 LGHDT, CDR2 YNNKEL (reference sequence). V lost 1 base, J lost 1 base, and 7 bases lay in between. The CDR3 extends over 14 amino acids. This CDR3 is CASSQVQFQETQYF. The CDR3 coding sequence is TGTGCCAGCAGCCAAGTACAGTTCCAAGAGACCCAGTACTTC.

The rearrangement joins TRBV5-1 to TRBJ2-5; a weak D match, TRBD1 (6 bases). The V and J ends lost 2 bases and 4 bases respectively, with 12 bases between them. This CDR3 contains 14 residues. Germline lookup yields CDR1 SGHRS and CDR2 YFSETQ. CDR3: CASSFSGTSETQYF. CDR3 DNA: TGCGCCAGCAGCTTTTCCGGGACATCAGAGACCCAGTACTTC.

The V call is TRBV30, the J call TRBJ1-4; D may be TRBD1 (5 bases). Germline V lookup: CDR1 GTSNPN, CDR2 SVGIG (reference sequence). Trimming took off 7 bases at V and 3 bases at J, with 9 bases between the two ends. The CDR3 contains 12 residues. CDR3 in DNA: TGTGCCTTACCAGGGCCTAATGAAAAACTGTTTTTT. It encodes CALPGPNEKLFF.

This chain joins TRBV6-5 and TRBJ1-1, with 8 bases that match TRBD1. The germline gives CDR1 MNHEY, CDR2 SVGAGI. The junction had 5 bases not matched to a gene; V was cut back by 6 bases and J by 2 bases. This CDR3 spans 14 amino acids. Here the CDR3 DNA reads TGTGCCAGCAGGTACGGGACAGGAAACACTGAAGCTTTCTTT. This gives the protein CASRYGTGNTEAFF.

This chain links TRBV24-1 with TRBJ2-7; 11 bases are a match to TRBD2. The CDR3 sequence is 15 residues long. Trimming took 0 bases from V and 7 from J; bases not matched to a gene: 4. Germline V lookup: CDR1 KGHDR, CDR2 SFDVKD. For the CDR3, the DNA is TGTGCCACCAGTGATTTGACTAGCGGGAGAGAAGAGCAGTACTTC. It codes for CATSDLTSGREEQYF.

The rearrangement joins TRBV6-5 to TRBJ1-1; D is perhaps TRBD1 (5 bases). CDR3 length equals 15 residues. With 4 bases removed from V and 3 bases from J, the gap between germline ends came to 15 bases. Germline CDR1 and CDR2: MNHEY and SVGAGI. The CDR3 DNA follows: TGTGCCAGCAGTTCCCCCGGTCGGGGGGACACTGAAGCTTTCTTT. Translating gives CASSSPGRGDTEAFF.

The rearrangement joins TRBV9 to TRBJ2-7, with 7 bases matching TRBD1. Germline V gives CDR1 SGDLS, CDR2 YYNGEE. The CDR3 consists of 15 residues. Unmatched junction bases numbered 7, after V lost 4 bases and J lost 0 bases. CDR3 sequence (DNA): TGTGCCAGCAGCTACCGGACAGGTGCCTCCTACGAGCAGTACTTC. Residues: CASSYRTGASYEQYF.

This clone was recorded a few times. This chain uses TRBV7-3 with TRBJ1-2; a weak D match, TRBD1 (5 bases). The CDR3 length is 13 residues. The V gene's germline CDR1 is SGHTA and CDR2 FQGTGA. Trimming took 2 bases from V and 7 from J, leaving 11 bases between them. The CDR3: CASSLAGLGGYTF. CDR3 coding DNA: TGTGCCAGCAGCTTAGCAGGGCTGGGTGGCTACACCTTC.

The genes are TRBV7-3 and TRBJ2-7, with TRBD2 identical over 10 bases. Germline CDR1 reads SGHTA; CDR2 reads FQGTGA. The CDR3 length is 17 residues. V gave up 3 bases and J gave up 7 bases; unmatched junction bases: 15. The CDR3 region has the DNA TGTGCCAGCAGCTTTTCCTCTAGCGGGGGAGCTTCGTGGGAGCAGTACTTC. It is translated as CASSFSSSGGASWEQYF.

The J gene is TRBJ1-2, the V gene TRBV3-1 (or the pseudogene TRBV3-2), with D possibly matching TRBD1 (5 bases). The CDR3 extends over 12 amino acids. V was pared by 7 bases and J by 8 bases, with 14 bases between. CDR1 LGHDT and CDR2 YNNKEL come from the germline V gene (reference sequence). CDR3 DNA: TGTGCCAGCACCATGGGGCGGGGAGGCTACACCTTC. Protein: CASTMGRGGYTF.

The gene calls are TRBV25-1 and TRBJ1-2, with D unclear. Germline V CDR1 and CDR2: MGHDK, SYGVNS. This CDR3 is built from 13 residues. Trimming stripped 5 bases from V and 0 bases from J, with 7 bases between. For the CDR3, the DNA is TGTGCCAGCAGTCAACGGGCTAACTATGGCTACACCTTC. Translating it yields CASSQRANYGYTF.

This chain uses TRBV5-1 with TRBJ1-2; tentative D call: TRBD1 (5 bases). V lost 1 base and J 2 bases, leaving 9 bases between the germline ends. There are 14 residues in the CDR3. The germline gives CDR1 SGHRS, CDR2 YFSETQ. The CDR3 DNA reads as TGCGCCAGCAGCTTGATCGGACAAAACTATGGCTACACCTTC. Translated, it gives CASSLIGQNYGYTF. The variable domain in full, with the rest retrieved from reference TRBV5-1 and TRBJ1-2, is KAGVTQTPRYLIKTRGQQVTLSCSPISGHRSVSWYQQTPGQGLQFLFEYFSETQRNKGNFPGRFSGRQFSNSRSEMNVSTLELGDSALYLCASSLIGQNYGYTFGSGTRLTVV.

The chain is built from TRBV23-1 and TRBJ2-3; TRBD2 matches at 8 bases. TRBV23-1 is noted as an ORF with a role that remains uncertain. V lost 2 bases and J lost 1; bases outside the gene matches: 8. CDR3 size: 17 residues. In DNA form, the CDR3 reads TGCGCCAGCAGTCAAGGTTGGAGTAGCGGGGGCACAGATACGCAGTATTTT. Translation gives CASSQGWSSGGTDTQYF.

The rearrangement uses TRBV28 and TRBJ2-2; maybe TRBD2 (6 bases). Looked up from germline, CDR1 is MDHEN and CDR2 is SYDVKM. The V gene lost 7 bases and the J gene lost 2 bases, with 14 bases spanning the gap. The CDR3 runs to 15 residues. The CDR3 protein is CASTSGGGNTGELFF. CDR3 coding DNA: TGTGCCAGCACCTCTGGGGGAGGTAACACCGGGGAGCTGTTTTTT.

The V gene is TRBV30, the J gene TRBJ1-3, with D possibly being TRBD1 (5 bases). Trimming removed 0 bases at V and 4 bases at J, with 10 bases between. Germline-derived CDR1 and CDR2 are GTSNPN and SVGIG (reference sequence). This CDR3 is built from 14 residues. The CDR3 nucleotides are TGTGCCTGGAGTGTACAGGCAGGCGGAAACACCATATATTTT. Protein product: CAWSVQAGGNTIYF.